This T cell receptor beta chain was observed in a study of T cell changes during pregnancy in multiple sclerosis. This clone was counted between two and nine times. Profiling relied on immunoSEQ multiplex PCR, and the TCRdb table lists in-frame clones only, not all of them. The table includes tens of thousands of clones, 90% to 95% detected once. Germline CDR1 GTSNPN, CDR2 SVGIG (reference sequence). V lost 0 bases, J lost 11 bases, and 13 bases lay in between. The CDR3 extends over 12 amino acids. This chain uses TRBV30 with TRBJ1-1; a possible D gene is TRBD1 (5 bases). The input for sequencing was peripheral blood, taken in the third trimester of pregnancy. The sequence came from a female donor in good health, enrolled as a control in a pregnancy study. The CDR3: CAWSVVGGFAFF. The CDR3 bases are TGTGCCTGGAGTGTAGTCGGGGGTTTTGCTTTCTTT.